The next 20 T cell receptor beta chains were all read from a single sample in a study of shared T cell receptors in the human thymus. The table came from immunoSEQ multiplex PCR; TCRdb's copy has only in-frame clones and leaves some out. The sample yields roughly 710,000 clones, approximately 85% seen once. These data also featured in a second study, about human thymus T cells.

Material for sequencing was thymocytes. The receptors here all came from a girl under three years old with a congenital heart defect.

The CDR3 here is CASSLKQGESPEAFF. Written as DNA, the CDR3 is TGTGCCAGCAGCCTGAAACAGGGGGAGAGTCCTGAAGCTTTCTTT. The chain recombines TRBV5-8 with TRBJ1-1; 8 bases align to TRBD1. In germline, CDR1 is SGHTS, CDR2 YDEGEE. This CDR3 contains 15 residues. Trimming took 4 bases from V and 6 from J; bases not matched to a gene: 11.

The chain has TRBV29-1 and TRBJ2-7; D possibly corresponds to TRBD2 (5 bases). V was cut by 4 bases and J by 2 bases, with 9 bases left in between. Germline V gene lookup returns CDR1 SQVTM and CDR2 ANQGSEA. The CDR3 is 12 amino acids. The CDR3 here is CSVAGSAYEQYF. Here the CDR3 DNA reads TGCAGCGTTGCGGGGTCCGCCTACGAGCAGTACTTC.

Written as DNA, the CDR3 is TGTGCCACCAGCAGATCAGCGGGGGCAGCCTACACCTTC. The encoded protein is CATSRSAGAAYTF. V is TRBV15 and J is TRBJ1-2; D is possibly TRBD1 (6 bases). The CDR3 has 13 residues. V lost 2 bases and J 10 bases, leaving 14 bases between the germline ends. CDR1 and CDR2 from the germline V gene are LNHNV and YYDKDF (reference sequence).

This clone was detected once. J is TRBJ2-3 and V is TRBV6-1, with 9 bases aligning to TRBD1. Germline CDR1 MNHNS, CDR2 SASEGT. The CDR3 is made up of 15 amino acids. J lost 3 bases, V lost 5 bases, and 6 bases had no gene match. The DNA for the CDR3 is TGTGCCAGCAGTAAAACGGACAGGGGAACAGATACGCAGTATTTT. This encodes CASSKTDRGTDTQYF.

The CDR3 is CASSSDSLHSYEQYF. The CDR3 bases are TGCGCCAGCAGCTCGGACAGCCTCCACTCCTACGAGCAGTACTTC. This chain connects TRBV5-1 to TRBJ2-7; TRBD1 might be the D (6 bases). CDR1 and CDR2 (germline): SGHRS, YFSETQ. This CDR3 region has 15 residues. The germline V and J ends were trimmed by 3 bases and 0 bases, with 13 bases remaining between them.

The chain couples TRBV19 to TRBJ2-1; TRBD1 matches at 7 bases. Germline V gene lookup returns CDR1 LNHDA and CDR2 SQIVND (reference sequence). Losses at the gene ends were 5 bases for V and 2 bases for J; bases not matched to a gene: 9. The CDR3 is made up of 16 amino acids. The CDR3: CASSAPGGLAYNEQFF. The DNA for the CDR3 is TGTGCCAGTAGTGCCCCAGGGGGTCTGGCCTACAATGAGCAGTTCTTC.

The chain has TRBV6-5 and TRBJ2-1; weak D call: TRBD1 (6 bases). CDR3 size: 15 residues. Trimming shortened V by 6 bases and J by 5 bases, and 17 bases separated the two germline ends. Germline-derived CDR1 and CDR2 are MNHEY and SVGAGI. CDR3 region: CASRKQGRADNEQFF. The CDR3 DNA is TGTGCCAGCAGGAAACAGGGAAGGGCCGACAATGAGCAGTTCTTC.

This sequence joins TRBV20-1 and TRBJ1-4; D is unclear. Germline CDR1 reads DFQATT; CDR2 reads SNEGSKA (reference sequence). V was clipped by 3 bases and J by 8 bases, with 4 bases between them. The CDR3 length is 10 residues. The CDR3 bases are TGCAGTGCTAGCCCGGAAAAACTGTTTTTT. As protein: CSASPEKLFF.

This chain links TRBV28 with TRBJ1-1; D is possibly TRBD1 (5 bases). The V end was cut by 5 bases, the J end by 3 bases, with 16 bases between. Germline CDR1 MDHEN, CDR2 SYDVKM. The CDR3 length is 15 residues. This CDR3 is CASSPVQGGDTEAFF. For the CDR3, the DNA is TGTGCCAGCAGTCCGGTCCAGGGAGGTGACACTGAAGCTTTCTTT.

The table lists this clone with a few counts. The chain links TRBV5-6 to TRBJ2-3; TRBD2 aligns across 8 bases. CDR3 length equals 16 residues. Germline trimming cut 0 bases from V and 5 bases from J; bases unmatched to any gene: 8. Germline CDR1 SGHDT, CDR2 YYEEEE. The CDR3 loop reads CASSLVNTSGGDTQYF. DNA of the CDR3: TGTGCCAGCAGCTTGGTTAACACTAGCGGAGGAGATACGCAGTATTTT.

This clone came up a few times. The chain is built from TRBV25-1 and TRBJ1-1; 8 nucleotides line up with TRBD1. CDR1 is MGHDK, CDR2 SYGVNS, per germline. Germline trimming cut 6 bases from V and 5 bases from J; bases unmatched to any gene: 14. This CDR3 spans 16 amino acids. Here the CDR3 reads CASSMRQGTPETEAFF. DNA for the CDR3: TGTGCCAGCAGCATGCGACAGGGGACCCCGGAGACTGAAGCTTTCTTT.

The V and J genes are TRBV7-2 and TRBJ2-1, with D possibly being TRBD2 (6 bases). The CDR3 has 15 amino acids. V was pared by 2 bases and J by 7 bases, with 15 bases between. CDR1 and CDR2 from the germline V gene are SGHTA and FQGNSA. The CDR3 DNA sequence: TGTGCCAGCAGCTTATTAGCGGAATTTCGGAATGAGCAGTTCTTC. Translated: CASSLLAEFRNEQFF.

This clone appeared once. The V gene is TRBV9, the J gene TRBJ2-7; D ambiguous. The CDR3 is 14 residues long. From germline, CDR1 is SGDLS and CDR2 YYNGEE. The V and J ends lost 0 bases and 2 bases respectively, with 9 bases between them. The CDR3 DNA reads TGTGCCAGCAGCGTAGAAGACACCCCCTACGAGCAGTACTTC. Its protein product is CASSVEDTPYEQYF.

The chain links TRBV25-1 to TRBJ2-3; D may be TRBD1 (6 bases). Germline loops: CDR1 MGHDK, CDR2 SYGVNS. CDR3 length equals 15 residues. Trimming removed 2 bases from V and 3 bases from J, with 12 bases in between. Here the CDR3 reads CASSETGQATDTQYF. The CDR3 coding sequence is TGTGCCAGCAGTGAAACAGGGCAAGCGACAGATACGCAGTATTTT.

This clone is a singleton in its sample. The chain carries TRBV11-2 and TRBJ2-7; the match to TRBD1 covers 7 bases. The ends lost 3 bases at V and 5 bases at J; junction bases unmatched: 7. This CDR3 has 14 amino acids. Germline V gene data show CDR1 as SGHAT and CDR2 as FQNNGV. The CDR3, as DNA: TGTGCCAGCAGCTTGAACAGGGGTCTGCACGAGCAGTACTTC. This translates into CASSLNRGLHEQYF.

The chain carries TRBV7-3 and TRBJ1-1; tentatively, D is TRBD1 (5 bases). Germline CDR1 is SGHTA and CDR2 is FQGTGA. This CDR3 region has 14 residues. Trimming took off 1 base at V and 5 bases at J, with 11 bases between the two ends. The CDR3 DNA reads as TGTGCCAGCAGCTTAAGGGGCAGCGGGACTGAAGCTTTCTTT. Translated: CASSLRGSGTEAFF.

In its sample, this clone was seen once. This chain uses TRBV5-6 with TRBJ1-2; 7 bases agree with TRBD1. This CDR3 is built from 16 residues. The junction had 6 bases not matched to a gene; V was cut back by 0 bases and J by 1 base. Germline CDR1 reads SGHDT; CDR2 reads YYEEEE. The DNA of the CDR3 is TGTGCCAGCAGCTTGGGACAGGGAGTCGTTAACTATGGCTACACCTTC. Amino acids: CASSLGQGVVNYGYTF.

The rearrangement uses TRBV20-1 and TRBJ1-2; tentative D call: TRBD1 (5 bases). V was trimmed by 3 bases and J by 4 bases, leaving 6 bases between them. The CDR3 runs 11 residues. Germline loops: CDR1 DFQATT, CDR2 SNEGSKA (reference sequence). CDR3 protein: CSARGRYGYTF. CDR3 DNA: TGCAGTGCTAGGGGGCGCTATGGCTACACCTTC.

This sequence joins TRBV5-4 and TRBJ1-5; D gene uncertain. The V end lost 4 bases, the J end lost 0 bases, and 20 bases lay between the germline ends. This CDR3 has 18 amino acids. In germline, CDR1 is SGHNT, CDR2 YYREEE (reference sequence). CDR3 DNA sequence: TGTGCCAGCAGCCACCACCCGAGGGAACCCAATAGCAATCAGCCCCAGCATTTT. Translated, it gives CASSHHPREPNSNQPQHF.

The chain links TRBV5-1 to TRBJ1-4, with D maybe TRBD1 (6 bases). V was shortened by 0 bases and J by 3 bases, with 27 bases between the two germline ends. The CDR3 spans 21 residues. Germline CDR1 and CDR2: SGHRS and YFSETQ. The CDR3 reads CASSLAQHSGTTAQANEKLFF. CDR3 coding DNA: TGCGCCAGCAGCTTGGCCCAACATAGCGGGACAACGGCTCAGGCTAATGAAAAACTGTTTTTT.